These T cell receptor beta chains were read from a single sample in a study of T cell repertoires in cytomegalovirus infection. The antigens of these receptors remain unknown. TCRdb re-called the reads through MiXCR, storing one row per CDR3 protein. The data contain 830,000 or so distinct CDR3 sequences, approximately 30% of them singletons. The sequencing used cultured CD8+ T cells from PBMCs, collected from culture after CMV antigen stimulation. The receptors derive from a human donor in good health (CMV status not recorded). Some clones in this sample may be carry-over from other donors' samples. CDR3s include the opening cysteine and the closing phenylalanine or tryptophan. D genes are given only for firm matches. Clone size is not always given. Where it is, it says once, few, many or a class for expanded clones.

>TRBV6-1|TRBD1|TRBJ1-5|few
CATGRDSHNQPQHF
TGTGCCACGGGCAGGGACAGCCACAATCAGCCCCAGCATTTT
>TRBV19|.|TRBJ1-2|few
CASRAGTLEYGYTF
TGTGCCAGTAGGGCCGGGACACTCGAATATGGCTACACCTTC
>TRBV27|.|TRBJ1-2|.
CASSLSGAGNGYTF
TGTGCCAGCAGTTTATCAGGGGCAGGGAATGGCTACACCTTC
>TRBV4-1|.|TRBJ1-3|.
CASSPDAGAGNTIYF
TGCGCCAGCAGCCCTGACGCTGGGGCTGGAAACACCATATATTTT
>TRBV9|TRBD1|TRBJ1-6|few
CASSDGQASYNSPLHF
TGTGCCAGCAGCGATGGACAGGCCTCCTATAATTCACCCCTCCACTTT
>TRBV28|.|TRBJ2-1|.
CASSTYKGEQFF
TGTGCCAGCAGTACCTATAAGGGTGAGCAGTTCTTC
>TRBV6-8|.|TRBJ1-6|.
CASSYSSAPLGSPLHF
TGTGCCAGCAGTTACTCGAGCGCCCCCCTGGGTTCACCCCTCCACTTT
>TRBV27|.|TRBJ2-2|few
CASSLPQVDTGELFF
TGTGCCAGCAGTTTGCCACAGGTCGACACCGGGGAGCTGTTTTTT
>TRBV28|.|TRBJ1-5|.
CASSLVLADTQHF
TGTGCCAGCAGTTTAGTCCTAGCAGATACGCAGCATTTT
>TRBV25-1|.|TRBJ2-2|.
CASSEGAGGELFF
TGTGCCAGCAGTGAAGGGGCTGGCGGGGAGCTGTTTTTT
>TRBV6-5|.|TRBJ1-5|few
CASSYAQGYQPQHF
TGTGCCAGCAGTTACGCGCAGGGTTATCAGCCCCAGCATTTT
>TRBV27|TRBD2|TRBJ2-1|few
CASSPDSAGLYNEQFF
TGTGCCAGCTCCCCCGACTCAGCGGGGTTATACAATGAGCAGTTCTTC
>TRBV15|TRBD1|TRBJ1-5|.
CATSTTGFNQPQHF
TGTGCCACCAGCACGACAGGGTTCAATCAGCCCCAGCATTTT
>TRBV5-6|.|TRBJ1-1|.
CASSQGGYEAFF
TGTGCCAGCAGCCAGGGCGGGTATGAAGCTTTCTTT
>TRBV4-1|TRBD2|TRBJ2-2|few
CASSQPGSGGTTGELFF
TGCGCCAGCAGCCAGCCGGGGAGCGGGGGAACCACCGGGGAGCTGTTTTTT
>TRBV5-4|.|TRBJ2-5|.
CASSLGQEKETQYF
TGTGCCAGCAGCTTGGGGCAGGAGAAAGAGACCCAGTACTTC
>TRBV19|.|TRBJ1-3|.
CASSIDPGGNTIYF
TGTGCCAGTAGTATCGATCCGGGAGGAAACACCATATATTTT
>TRBV9|.|TRBJ2-5|few
CASSVEDSQETQYF
TGTGCCAGCAGCGTAGAAGACAGCCAAGAGACCCAGTACTTC
>TRBV19|TRBD2|TRBJ2-1|.
CASRREAGGTYNEQFF
TGTGCCAGTAGGAGGGAAGCGGGGGGAACTTACAATGAGCAGTTCTTC
>TRBV7-6|TRBD2|TRBJ2-3|many
CASSPRTSGGAERDTQYF
TGTGCCAGCAGCCCCCGGACTAGCGGGGGGGCCGAGAGAGATACGCAGTATTTT
>TRBV4-2|TRBD1|TRBJ1-1|.
CASGLSGGDLNTEAFF
TGTGCCAGCGGACTATCAGGGGGCGATTTGAACACTGAAGCTTTCTTT
>TRBV6-2/TRBV6-3|.|TRBJ1-5|few
CASRSWLIGSENQPQHF
TGTGCCAGCAGAAGTTGGCTGATCGGGTCAGAGAATCAGCCCCAGCATTTT
>TRBV7-6|.|TRBJ2-1|few
CASLDSVYNEQFF
TGTGCCAGCTTGGACAGCGTCTACAATGAGCAGTTCTTC
>TRBV6-6|.|TRBJ2-1|.
CASSSPRVYEQFF
TGTGCCAGCAGTTCTCCCAGGGTCTATGAGCAGTTCTTC
>TRBV28|.|TRBJ1-1|many
CASSLGYPGEKNTEAFF
TGTGCCAGCAGTTTAGGCTATCCCGGAGAAAAGAACACTGAAGCTTTCTTT
>TRBV19|.|TRBJ1-1|few
CASTGRGPRTEAFF
TGTGCCAGTACTGGGCGGGGCCCGAGGACTGAAGCTTTCTTT
>TRBV7-2|TRBD2|TRBJ2-2|many
CASSLGGSGGLTGELFF
TGTGCCAGCAGCTTAGGCGGTAGCGGGGGGCTCACCGGGGAGCTGTTTTTT
>TRBV4-1|TRBD2|TRBJ2-1|.
CASSHASAGLQPNEQFF
TGCGCCAGCAGCCATGCTTCAGCGGGGCTACAACCCAATGAGCAGTTCTTC
>TRBV9|.|TRBJ1-3|.
CASSARTSSGNTIYF
TGTGCCAGCAGCGCCCGGACCAGCTCTGGAAACACCATATATTTT
>TRBV12-3/TRBV12-4|TRBD1|TRBJ2-1|.
CASTLRGTGNSNEQFF
TGTGCCAGCACTTTGAGGGGGACAGGGAATTCCAATGAGCAGTTCTTC
>TRBV12-3/TRBV12-4|TRBD1|TRBJ1-4|.
CASSARQGPTNEKLFF
TGTGCCAGCAGCGCCAGACAGGGACCAACTAATGAAAAACTGTTTTTT